The rows below give T cell receptor beta chains drawn from one sample of a study of cytomegalovirus exposure and HLA in healthy donors. Only in-frame clones appear in the TCRdb table, and some are missing; sequencing was by immunoSEQ multiplex PCR. The data hold approximately 170,000 clones, with roughly 88% observed a single time. The sequenced sample consisted of PBMCs. The receptors come from a boy aged 2 to 10 in good health and CMV-seronegative. Each CDR3 is given with its conserved first and last residue.

TRBJ2-7	TRBV30	CAWSPRGAYEQYF
TRBJ1-5	TRBV9	CASSEPGGETRNQPQHF
TRBJ2-6	TRBV19	CASSARQYSGANVLTF
TRBJ2-7	TRBV28	CASIGTGGTEQYF
TRBJ2-1	TRBV7-9	CASSPPRSGLAPNEQFF
TRBJ1-1	TRBV28	CASSPDRGALNTEAFF
TRBJ1-6	TRBV30	CAWSERQRGPLHF
TRBJ2-3	TRBV2	CASNLAGFSSFGTDTQYF
TRBJ2-7	TRBV2	CASSGTVPFYEQYF
TRBJ2-3	TRBV7-9	CAERLDGSTDTQYF
TRBJ1-4	TRBV5-8	CASSLIAEKLFF
TRBJ2-5	TRBV9	CASSVGSSGGSNQETQYF
TRBJ1-4	TRBV7-9	CASKGRLDEKLFF
TRBJ2-7	TRBV19	CASSIVGGTYEQYF
TRBJ1-2	TRBV11-2	CASRSLRRGLGGYTF
TRBJ2-1	TRBV27	CASSLASSGGSYNEQFF
TRBJ1-2	TRBV7-8	CASSPHRQGPYGYTF
TRBJ2-3	TRBV5-6	CASSLAPVADTQYF
TRBJ1-5	TRBV7-8	CASSPLEGARQPQHF
TRBJ2-3	TRBV9	CASSAQGALTDTQYF
TRBJ2-3	TRBV4-1	CASSLQTPSGGADTQYF
TRBJ1-2	TRBV19	CASNSQGARGYTF
TRBJ2-3	TRBV4-3	CASSQGLESPDTQYF
TRBJ2-1	TRBV7-2	CASSLEGGGYSYNEQFF
TRBJ2-1	TRBV6-1	CASSATTGTWSYNEQFF
TRBJ2-7	TRBV29-1	CSAKEAETYEQYF
TRBJ2-7	TRBV19	CASSDTVAGDYEQYF
TRBJ1-2	TRBV6-6	CASSRDSYGYTF
TRBJ2-3	TRBV5-1	CASSWGLAGSTNTQYF
TRBJ1-5	TRBV5-6	CASSFYKGQEGNQPQHF
NA	TRBV7-8	CASSLEQGAYEQYF
TRBJ2-2	TRBV27	CASSPLTPPPGELFF
TRBJ2-1	TRBV5-8	CASSLGLHNEQFF
TRBJ2-4	TRBV19	CASSITGGDIQYF
TRBJ1-3	TRBV19	CASSILRSGSGGNTIYF
TRBJ1-2	TRBV30	CACGLRLSGYTF
TRBJ1-1	TRBV25-1	CASNRQGSTEAFF